The table lists the clone carrying this T cell receptor (beta chain) with a few counts. As yet, its antigen is unknown. Trimming removed 6 bases at V and 1 base at J, with 6 bases between. This CDR3 comprises 13 residues. CDR1 MNHEY and CDR2 SMNVEV come from the germline V gene (reference sequence). Both 60 Vbeta primers and 13 Jbeta primers went into the PCR. Measured with immunoSEQ multiplex PCR; TCRdb has only the in-frame clones, and not every one. This table has some 110,000 clones, just over 70% appearing once. The entry originates in a study of cytomegalovirus exposure and HLA in healthy donors. Study summary: Previous work identified roughly 110 million unique TCR beta sequences from about 179 million T cells. Whole-study results and caveats: Sequencing likely caused a cluster of highly shared sequence variants. It emerged from a later analysis that several of the most significant clusters appeared to be linked to common viral pathogens.

Healthy bone marrow donors made up the donor group. Source material: PBMCs. The chain couples TRBV27 to TRBJ2-2; D gene unclear. The clonotype was recovered from a boy younger than 18 in good health and CMV-seronegative. CDR3 DNA: TGTGCCAGCAGACCTAAGAACACCGGGGAGCTGTTTTTT. This codes for CASRPKNTGELFF.